This T cell receptor beta chain was retrieved from a study of blood T cells in healthy people across ages. Study results and limitations: Roughly linear declines in TCR beta diversity per million T cells occurred with age. The study regarded diversity estimates from one million T cells as underestimates.

This clonotype has just one count. The antigen remains unidentified. Primed by a sample-barcoded 5' primer and a J-beta primer mix, a second PCR proceeded for 7 to 11 cycles. TCRdb independently ran MiXCR on the 5' RACE reads; one entry per CDR3 protein. The sample carries about 1.8 million distinct CDR3 sequences, roughly 49% recorded once. Isolation of PBMCs gave at least 6 million cells per sample. RNA extraction gave at least 5.5 micrograms of total RNA per sample. The V end lost 6 bases, the J end lost 4 bases, and 15 bases lay between the germline ends. Germline V CDR1 and CDR2: MNHEY, SMNVEV (reference sequence). This CDR3 contains 14 residues.

The J gene is TRBJ2-5, the V gene TRBV27, with D tentatively TRBD2 (5 bases). This clonotype was sampled from a woman aged 40 to 50 in good health. Sequencing was carried out using blood. CDR3 sequence: CASSALGERETQYF. As DNA, the CDR3 is TGTGCCAGCAGCGCGCTTGGGGAGAGAGAGACCCAGTACTTC.